This TCR beta chain was found in a study of identical twins. The V and J ends lost 5 bases and 3 bases respectively, with 17 bases between them. Germline V gene sequence: CDR1 SEHNR, CDR2 FQNEAQ (reference sequence). The CDR3 totals 15 residues. In its sample, this clonotype was seen a few times. What it binds is unknown. Via MiXCR, TCRdb re-called the 5' RACE reads, giving one row per CDR3 protein. Of a few hundred thousand distinct CDR3 sequences listed, approximately 10% are singletons. Study-wide findings and caveats: While abundant cord blood beta clonotypes carried fewer insertions, memory repertoires showed no such pattern. Invariant T cells like MAIT and iNKT could partly confound the zero-insertion analyses. A cross-sectional statistical analysis, not follow-up of the same donors, supported the conclusions.

V and J are TRBV7-9 and TRBJ2-7, with D perhaps given as TRBD1 or TRBD2 (5 bases each). The receptor comes from a man aged 50-59 years in good health. Specimen: memory T cells sorted from blood. The CDR3 sequence: CASSDRDGTIYEQYF. DNA for the CDR3: TGTGCCAGCAGCGACCGGGACGGGACGATCTACGAGCAGTACTTC.